The 11 T cell receptor beta chains in this list originate from one sample, sequenced in a study of T cells in Graves' hyperthyroidism and ophthalmopathy. Using RNA transcripts as the source, TCR beta CDR3 regions were amplified. The HTBI set primed first-round TCR CDR3 RT-PCR. Each CDR3 protein gets one entry after TCRdb re-called the multiplex PCR reads with MiXCR. The table lists approximately 520,000 distinct CDR3 sequences, less than 25% of them singletons. The sequenced sample was blood. Every receptor here comes from a man between 18 and 35 years old with Graves' hyperthyroidism.

This clonotype was observed many times. This chain uses TRBV27 with TRBJ1-1; unclear D gene. V gave up 8 bases and J gave up 9 bases, with 13 bases separating them. CDR3 size: 11 residues. Germline lookup yields CDR1 MNHEY and CDR2 SMNVEV (reference sequence). The CDR3 DNA reads TGTGCCAGCCTTCTCGGGCAGAAAGCTTTCTTT. This gives the protein CASLLGQKAFF.

This chain links TRBV20-1 with TRBJ2-7; TRBD2 agrees at 9 bases. CDR1 and CDR2 from the germline V gene are DFQATT and SNEGSKA (reference sequence). This CDR3 has 13 amino acids. With V trimmed by 3 bases and J by 6 bases, 6 bases remained unmatched. CDR3 DNA: TGCAGTGCTAGGGTAGCGGGAGTGGGCGAGCAGTACTTC. It specifies CSARVAGVGEQYF.

This clonotype came up many times. The rearrangement joins TRBV12-3 or TRBV12-4 to TRBJ1-3; D not certain. The CDR3 runs to 14 residues. V shed 3 bases and J shed 4 bases, with 10 bases lying between them. The DNA of the CDR3 is TGTGCCAGCAGTTTGGGTTTCTCAGGAAACACCATATATTTT. Residues: CASSLGFSGNTIYF.

At least ten counts were recorded for this clonotype. This chain uses TRBV11-2 with TRBJ2-7, with TRBD1 identical over 9 bases. With 5 bases clipped from V and 5 bases from J, the junction kept 10 bases outside the gene matches. The germline V gene encodes CDR1 SGHAT and CDR2 FQNNGV. CDR3 size: 15 residues. The CDR3 region has the DNA TGTGCCAGCAGCAACCAGGCGGACAGGGGCCACGAGCAGTACTTC. Its protein is CASSNQADRGHEQYF. Based on the CDR3 plus reference TRBV11-2 and TRBJ2-7, the full variable domain is EAGVAQSPRYKIIEKRQSVAFWCNPISGHATLYWYQQILGQGPKLLIQFQNNGVVDDSQLPKDRFSAERLKGVDSTLKIQPAKLEDSAVYLCASSNQADRGHEQYFGPGTRLTVT.

This clonotype was counted at least ten times. This sequence joins TRBV3-1 and TRBJ1-2; D not certain. Trimming cost V 0 bases and J 2 bases, with 7 bases left between them. CDR1 and CDR2 from the germline V gene are LGHDT and YNNKEL (reference sequence). This CDR3 is built from 14 residues. In DNA form, the CDR3 reads TGTGCCAGCAGCCAAGATGTGTGGAACTATGGCTACACCTTC. Translation gives CASSQDVWNYGYTF.

At least ten counts were recorded for this clonotype. This chain links TRBV28 with TRBJ2-7, with 7 positions matching TRBD2. The CDR3 runs to 14 residues. J gave up 7 bases and V 6 bases, and 12 bases lay outside the gene matches. The germline CDR1 and CDR2 sequences are MDHEN and SYDVKM. The CDR3 DNA sequence: TGTGCCAGCAGCTCTTGGCAGGGAGGGTGGGAGCAGTACTTC. Its translation is CASSSWQGGWEQYF.

This clonotype was seen a few times. The chain uses TRBV28 and TRBJ1-1; maybe TRBD1 (5 bases). CDR3 length: 14 residues. Trimming left V 1 base short and J 10 bases short, with 16 bases between. Germline values: CDR1 MDHEN, CDR2 SYDVKM. CDR3 DNA: TGTGCCAGCAGTTTATTGGGTGGGGGGTCTGGAGCTTTCTTT. The encoded protein is CASSLLGGGSGAFF. The full variable domain, in which reference TRBV28 and TRBJ1-1 provide the parts outside the CDR3, is DVKVTQSSRYLVKRTGEKVFLECVQDMDHENMFWYRQDPGLGLRLIYFSYDVKMKEKGDIPEGYSVSREKKERFSLILESASTNQTSMYLCASSLLGGGSGAFFGQGTRLTVV.

This clonotype was detected ten times or more. The chain has TRBV28 and TRBJ1-5, with D possibly matching TRBD1 (5 bases). The CDR3 is 17 amino acids. Trimming pared 10 bases from V and 0 bases from J, leaving 22 bases between. The germline CDR1 and CDR2 sequences are MDHEN and SYDVKM. The CDR3 reads CATMKESGDRSNQPQHF. The CDR3 DNA follows: TGTGCCACCATGAAAGAGAGTGGGGACCGTAGCAATCAGCCCCAGCATTTT.

This clonotype has a count of ten or more. The chain combines TRBV10-3 with TRBJ1-5; D ambiguous. The germline V gene encodes CDR1 ENHRY and CDR2 SYGVKD. Trimming pared 6 bases from V and 5 bases from J, leaving 11 bases between. The length of the CDR3 is 13 residues. The chain's CDR3 is CAISPAADQPQHF. The DNA for the CDR3 is TGTGCCATCAGCCCCGCAGCGGATCAGCCCCAGCATTTT.

Worth noting for this clonotype: A much larger clone lies a single base off, so this may be a read error. The chain links TRBV25-1 to TRBJ2-2; 11 nucleotides agree with TRBD2. The CDR3 extends over 20 amino acids. After removal of 3 bases from V and 1 base from J, the junction contained 13 bases not matched to a gene. Germline V gene lookup returns CDR1 MGHDK and CDR2 SYGVNS. The chain's CDR3 is CASSEGRRSSGGRNTGELFF. The DNA for the CDR3 is TGTGCCAGCAGTGAGGGGAGGAGGTCTAGCGGGGGGCGGAACACCGGGGAGCTGTTTTTT.

This clonotype was seen a few times. The J gene is TRBJ1-5, the V gene TRBV6-2 or TRBV6-3; 7 positions agree with TRBD1. The trim removed 4 bases at V and 7 bases at J, leaving 19 bases unmatched. The CDR3 has 18 amino acids. The germline gives CDR1 MNHEY, CDR2 SVGEGT. The CDR3: CASSCDPGQVVLWQPQHF. The CDR3 bases are TGTGCCAGCAGTTGCGACCCAGGACAGGTGGTCCTCTGGCAGCCCCAGCATTTT.